The sequence of this T cell receptor beta chain was determined in a study of response to subunit inactivated influenza vaccine. TCRdb passed the RT-PCR reads through MiXCR, listing each CDR3 protein once. The sample has fewer than 600,000 distinct CDR3 sequences, approximately 7.7% seen once. CDR1 DFQATT and CDR2 SNEGSKA come from the germline V gene (reference sequence). The ends lost 1 base at V and 2 bases at J; junction bases unmatched: 4. CDR3 length: 16 amino acids. Study-level points and caveats: The authors offered the suggestion that each seasonal influenza vaccination recruits few new T cells.

Details on this clonotype: The target antigen is unknown.

The clonotype was recovered from a man aged 50-75 years who received an inactivated influenza vaccine. This material consisted of PBMCs from blood, taken around 25 months after vaccination. The chain combines TRBV20-1 with TRBJ2-3, with TRBD2 identical over 12 bases. The CDR3, as DNA: TGCAGTGCTAGAGGGCTAGCGGGAGGGTACACAGATACGCAGTATTTT. It translates to CSARGLAGGYTDTQYF.